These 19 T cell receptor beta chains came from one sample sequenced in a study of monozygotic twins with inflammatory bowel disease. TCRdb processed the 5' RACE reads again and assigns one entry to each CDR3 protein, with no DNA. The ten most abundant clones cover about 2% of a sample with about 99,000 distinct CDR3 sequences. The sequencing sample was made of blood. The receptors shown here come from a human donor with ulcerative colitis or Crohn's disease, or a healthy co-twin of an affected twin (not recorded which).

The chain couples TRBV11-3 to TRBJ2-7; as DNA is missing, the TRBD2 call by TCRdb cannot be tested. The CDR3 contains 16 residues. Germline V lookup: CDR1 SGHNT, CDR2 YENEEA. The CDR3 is CASSPGTSGSEYEQYF.

The CDR3 is CASSSSRPQHF. The chain links TRBV28 to TRBJ1-5. This CDR3 has 11 residues. Germline CDR1 reads MDHEN; CDR2 reads SYDVKM.

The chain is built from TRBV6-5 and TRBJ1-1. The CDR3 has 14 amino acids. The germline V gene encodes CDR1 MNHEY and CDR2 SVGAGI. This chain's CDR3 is CASSYAPTNTEAFF.

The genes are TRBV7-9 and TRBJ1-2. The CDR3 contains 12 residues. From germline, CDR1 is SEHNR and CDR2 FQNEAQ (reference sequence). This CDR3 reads CASSPIILGYTF. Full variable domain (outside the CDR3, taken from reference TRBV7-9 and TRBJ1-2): DTGVSQNPRHKITKRGQNVTFRCDPISEHNRLYWYRQTLGQGPEFLTYFQNEAQLEKSRLLSDRFSAERPKGSFSTLEIQRTEQGDSAMYLCASSPIILGYTFGSGTRLTVV.

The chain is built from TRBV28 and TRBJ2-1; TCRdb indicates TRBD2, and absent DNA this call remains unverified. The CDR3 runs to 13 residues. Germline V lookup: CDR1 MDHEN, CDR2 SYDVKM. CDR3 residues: CATRTSGKNEQFF. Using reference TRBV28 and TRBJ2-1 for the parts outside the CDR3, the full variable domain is DVKVTQSSRYLVKRTGEKVFLECVQDMDHENMFWYRQDPGLGLRLIYFSYDVKMKEKGDIPEGYSVSREKKERFSLILESASTNQTSMYLCATRTSGKNEQFFGPGTRLTVL.

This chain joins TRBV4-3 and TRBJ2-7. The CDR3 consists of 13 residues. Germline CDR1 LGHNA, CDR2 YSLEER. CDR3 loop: CASSQVVGYEQYF.

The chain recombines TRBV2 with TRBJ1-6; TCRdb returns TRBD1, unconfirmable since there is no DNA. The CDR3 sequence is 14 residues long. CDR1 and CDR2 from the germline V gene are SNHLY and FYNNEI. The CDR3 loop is CASSERQGNSPLHF.

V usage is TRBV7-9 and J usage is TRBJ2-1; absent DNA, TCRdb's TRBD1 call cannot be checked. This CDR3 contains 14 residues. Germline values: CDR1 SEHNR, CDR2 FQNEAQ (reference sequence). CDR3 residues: CASSIAGGVFEQFF.

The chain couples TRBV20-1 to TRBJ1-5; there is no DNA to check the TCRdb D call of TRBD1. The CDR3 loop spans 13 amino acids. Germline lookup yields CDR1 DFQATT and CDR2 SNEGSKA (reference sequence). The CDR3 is CSARGTGAGPQHF.

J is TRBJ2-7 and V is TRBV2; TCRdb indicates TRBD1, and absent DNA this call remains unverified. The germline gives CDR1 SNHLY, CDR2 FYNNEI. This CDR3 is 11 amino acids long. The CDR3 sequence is CAIEQGGEQYF.

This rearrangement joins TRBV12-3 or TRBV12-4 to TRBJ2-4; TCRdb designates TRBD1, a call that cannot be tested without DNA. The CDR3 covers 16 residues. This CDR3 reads CASSFREHHTKNIQYF.

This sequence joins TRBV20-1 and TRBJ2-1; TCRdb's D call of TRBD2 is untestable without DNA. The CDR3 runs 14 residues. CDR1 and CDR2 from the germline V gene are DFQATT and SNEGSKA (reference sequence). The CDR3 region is CSARASGLYNEQFF.

CDR3 in amino acids: CSASTFRGSTDTQYF. The rearrangement joins TRBV20-1 to TRBJ2-3; as DNA is missing, the TRBD2 call by TCRdb cannot be tested. The germline V gene encodes CDR1 DFQATT and CDR2 SNEGSKA (reference sequence). This CDR3 has 15 residues.

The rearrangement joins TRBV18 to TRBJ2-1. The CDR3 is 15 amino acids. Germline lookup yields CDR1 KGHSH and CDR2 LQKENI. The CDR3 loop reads CASSPPLWRHNEQFF.

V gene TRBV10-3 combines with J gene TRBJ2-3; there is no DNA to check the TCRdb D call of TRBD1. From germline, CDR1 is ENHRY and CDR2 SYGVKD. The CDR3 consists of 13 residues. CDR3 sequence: CAISAGEPDTQYF.

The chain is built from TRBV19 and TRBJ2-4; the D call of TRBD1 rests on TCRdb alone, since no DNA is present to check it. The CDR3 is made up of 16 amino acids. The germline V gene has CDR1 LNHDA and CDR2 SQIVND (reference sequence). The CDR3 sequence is CASSMEPGPPKNIQYF.

The CDR3 reads CASSYSGDSISYEQYF. This chain links TRBV6-5 with TRBJ2-7; no DNA is available, so the TRBD1 call from TCRdb remains unchecked. The length of the CDR3 is 16 residues. Germline-derived CDR1 and CDR2 are MNHEY and SVGAGI.

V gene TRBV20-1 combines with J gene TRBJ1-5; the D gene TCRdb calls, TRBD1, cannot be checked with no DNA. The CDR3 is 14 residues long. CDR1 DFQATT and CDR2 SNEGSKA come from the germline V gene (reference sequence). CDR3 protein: CSATPGEGSQPQHF.

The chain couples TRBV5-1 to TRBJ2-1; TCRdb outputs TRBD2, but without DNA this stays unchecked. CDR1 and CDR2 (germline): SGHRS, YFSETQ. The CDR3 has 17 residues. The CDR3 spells CASSLGLAGGPHNEQFF.